Here is one T cell receptor beta chain with its context. Source study methods: Amplified reference gene primers provided the basis for estimating nucleated cell counts. Some clones are missing from TCRdb's copy, which holds only in-frame ones; the method was immunoSEQ multiplex PCR. V and J calls and clone size are copied from that table; D and trimming were computed from the DNA. The table has some 30,000 clones, 84% seen once. This specimen comes from a study of blood T cell repertoires in COVID-19. Study as a whole: Collection of acute and convalescent COVID-19 samples took place in the United States, Italy and Spain. Nucleic acid was either cDNA or gDNA, and it came from T cells, B-cell-depleted T cells, or PBMCs.

With 6 bases clipped from V and 3 bases from J, the junction kept 4 bases outside the gene matches. CDR1 ENHRY and CDR2 SYGVKD come from the germline V gene. The CDR3 length is 15 residues. The source of this sequence is a man older than 75 with active COVID-19. The chain links TRBV10-3 to TRBJ2-2, with 10 nucleotides matching TRBD1. The sample was peripheral blood. The CDR3 coding sequence is TGTGCCATCAGCCGACAGGGGGCATACACCGGGGAGCTGTTTTTT. It is translated as CAISRQGAYTGELFF.